The rows below give T cell receptor beta chains drawn from one sample of a study of blood T cell repertoires in COVID-19. Sequenced by immunoSEQ multiplex PCR; TCRdb stores in-frame clones only, minus some. The table shows 110,000 or so clones, with about 85% occurring only once. Source material: peripheral blood. All receptors come from a middle-aged man with acute or convalescent COVID-19. Each CDR3 is given with its conserved first and last residue. A D gene is named only where the DNA matches it firmly. Clone size, where shown, is once, few, many, or a class for clones that have expanded.

len	j_gene	abundance	d_gene	v_gene	CDR3nt	CDR3aa
13	TRBJ2-7	once	NA	TRBV5-5	TGTGCCAGCAGTCACACAGGGTTTCACGAGCAGTACTTC	CASSHTGFHEQYF
15	TRBJ2-2	NA	NA	TRBV4-1	TGCGCCAGCAGCCATGGGGCTGGAGGGACCGGGGAGCTGTTTTTT	CASSHGAGGTGELFF
15	TRBJ2-7	NA	NA	TRBV27	TGTGCCAGCAGTGCGCGGTCCAATCAATGGTACGAGCAGTACTTC	CASSARSNQWYEQYF
12	TRBJ2-2	NA	NA	TRBV5-1	TGCGCCAGCAGCGCGTACACCGGGGAGCTGTTTTTT	CASSAYTGELFF
12	TRBJ1-2	few	NA	TRBV9	TGTGCCAGCAGGAGGGGGAACCATGGCTACACCTTC	CASRRGNHGYTF
15	TRBJ2-7	few	NA	TRBV5-1	TGCGCCAGCAGCCTGGGGGGGACAGGATATTACGAGCAGTACTTC	CASSLGGTGYYEQYF
16	TRBJ1-6	NA	NA	TRBV6-5	TGTGCCAGCAGTTACTCGGGGAGCTCCTATAATTCACCCCTCCACTTT	CASSYSGSSYNSPLHF
16	TRBJ1-2	NA	TRBD1	TRBV6-2/TRBV6-3	TGTGCCAGCAGCCCAGCGCTAGGGGGCAAGGGCTATGGCTACACCTTC	CASSPALGGKGYGYTF
12	TRBJ1-2	NA	TRBD1	TRBV27	TGTGCCAGCGGGCGGACAGGGATTGGCTACACCTTC	CASGRTGIGYTF
18	TRBJ2-3	NA	TRBD1	TRBV23-1	TGCGCCAGCAGTCCACTCCCGGGACAGGGAACTACCACAGATACGCAGTATTTT	CASSPLPGQGTTTDTQYF
15	TRBJ1-1	NA	NA	TRBV18	TGTGCCAGCTCACCATGGAGAACAGGGAGCACTGAAGCTTTCTTT	CASSPWRTGSTEAFF
16	TRBJ1-6	NA	TRBD1	TRBV7-9	TGTGCCAGCAGCTCAAGTAGGGACAGGTTTAATTCACCCCTCCACTTT	CASSSSRDRFNSPLHF
18	TRBJ2-1	NA	NA	TRBV5-3	TGTGCCAGAAGCATCCAGGCACGAAGGACCAGACTATACAATGAGCAGTTCTTC	CARSIQARRTRLYNEQFF
15	TRBJ2-3	NA	TRBD1	TRBV7-9	TGTGCCAGCAACCGGGACAGGGTAGGGACAGATACGCAGTATTTT	CASNRDRVGTDTQYF
13	TRBJ1-1	once	NA	TRBV7-2	TGTGCCAGCATCCTCATCCAGGGCACTGAAGCTTTCTTT	CASILIQGTEAFF
15	TRBJ2-7	NA	TRBD1	TRBV7-2	TGTGCCAGCAGCTCTCAGACAGGGGGCAACTACGAGCAGTACTTC	CASSSQTGGNYEQYF
11	TRBJ1-1	NA	NA	TRBV24-1	TGTGCCACCAGTGATTCTACAGTAGCTTTCTTT	CATSDSTVAFF
14	TRBJ2-3	NA	NA	TRBV24-1	TGTGCCACCAGTGATTTGTCCCCCAGGGGTACGCAGTATTTT	CATSDLSPRGTQYF
13	TRBJ2-3	NA	NA	TRBV3-1/TRBV3-2	TGTGCCAGCAGCCAAAATTGGCGGAACGCGCAGTATTTT	CASSQNWRNAQYF
14	TRBJ1-2	NA	TRBD1	TRBV7-8	TGTGCCAGCAGCCTAAGAGACAGGGGGAATGGCTACACCTTC	CASSLRDRGNGYTF
15	TRBJ1-4	NA	NA	TRBV4-3	TGCGCCAGCAGCCAAGTCGGAGGGCTGGGTGAAAAACTGTTTTTT	CASSQVGGLGEKLFF
15	TRBJ1-2	NA	TRBD1	TRBV2	TGTGCCAGCAGTGGGGCACAGGGGGCTTTCGGTGGCTACACCTTC	CASSGAQGAFGGYTF
15	TRBJ2-3	NA	TRBD2	TRBV14	TGTGCCAGCAGCCGGACGGCCGGGGGGTGGGATACGCAGTATTTT	CASSRTAGGWDTQYF
14	TRBJ1-2	NA	NA	TRBV4-3	TGCGCCAGCAGCCAAGATCGATGGGCCTCTGGCTACACCTTC	CASSQDRWASGYTF
16	TRBJ2-3	NA	TRBD2	TRBV7-3	TGTGCCAGCAGCCACTACGGGACTAGCGGTACAGATACGCAGTATTTT	CASSHYGTSGTDTQYF
15	TRBJ1-1	once	TRBD1	TRBV27	TGTGCCAGCAGTTCGCTACAGGGGGGAGGCACTGAAGCTTTCTTT	CASSSLQGGGTEAFF
16	TRBJ2-2	NA	TRBD2	TRBV9	TGTGCCAGCAGCGTAGAGCGGGGGGGTCACACCGGGGAGCTGTTTTTT	CASSVERGGHTGELFF
13	TRBJ1-2	NA	NA	TRBV4-2	TGTGCCAGCAGCCTTGGGGACTACTATGGCTACACCTTC	CASSLGDYYGYTF
14	TRBJ1-1	few	NA	TRBV29-1	TGCAGCGTTGAGGAGCGGGGTCTGAACACTGAAGCTTTCTTT	CSVEERGLNTEAFF
16	TRBJ1-6	NA	NA	TRBV6-5	TGTGCCAGCAGTTACTCGATGCGGGGGGATAATTCACCCCTCCACTTT	CASSYSMRGDNSPLHF
18	TRBJ2-2	NA	TRBD1	TRBV11-3	TGTGCCAGCAGCTTAGCGGGGTTTGGACAGGCAGACACCGGGGAGCTGTTTTTT	CASSLAGFGQADTGELFF
16	TRBJ1-4	NA	NA	TRBV19	TGTGCCAGTACCAGAACACGACTCAGGGGCGGTGAAAAACTGTTTTTT	CASTRTRLRGGEKLFF
15	TRBJ2-3	NA	NA	TRBV4-2	TGTGCCAGCAGCCAAGTCCCCCGGGGCACAGATACGCAGTATTTT	CASSQVPRGTDTQYF
15	TRBJ2-4	NA	TRBD2	TRBV4-2	TGTGCCAGCAGCCAGGGGCGGGGGGGCCAAAACATTCAGTACTTC	CASSQGRGGQNIQYF
14	TRBJ2-7	NA	NA	TRBV6-1	TGTGCCAGCAGTGAAGGCGGGATGTCCTACGAGCAGTACTTC	CASSEGGMSYEQYF
12	TRBJ2-2	NA	NA	TRBV25-1	TGTGCCAGCAATTTATACACCGGGGAGCTGTTTTTT	CASNLYTGELFF
14	TRBJ2-3	once	NA	TRBV3-1/TRBV3-2	TGTGCCAGCAGCCAAGACTACGGCACAGATACGCAGTATTTT	CASSQDYGTDTQYF
16	TRBJ1-2	NA	NA	TRBV30	TGTGCCTGGACCAAGTTTGGGGGGAGGAGTTCAGATGGCTACACCTTC	CAWTKFGGRSSDGYTF
11	TRBJ2-7	NA	NA	TRBV29-1	TGCAGCGTCTGGATCGGGTACGAGCAGTACTTC	CSVWIGYEQYF
17	TRBJ1-1	NA	TRBD1	TRBV25-1	TGTGCCAGCAGTGAATTATTATTGGCCAGGGGGTACACTGAAGCTTTCTTT	CASSELLLARGYTEAFF
15	TRBJ1-4	once	TRBD1	TRBV5-6	TGTGCCAGCAGTCTCGACAGGGTGGGTTCTGAAAAACTGTTTTTT	CASSLDRVGSEKLFF
13	TRBJ1-2	NA	NA	TRBV5-6	TGTGCCAGCAGCTCCGGGTCGCCAAATGGCTACACCTTC	CASSSGSPNGYTF
15	TRBJ1-5	NA	TRBD1	TRBV7-8	TGTGCCAGCAGCTCGGGACAGGGTGGAGGGCAGCCCCAGCATTTT	CASSSGQGGGQPQHF
16	TRBJ2-2	NA	NA	TRBV7-3	TGTGCCAGCAGCTCCTCCGTTGGAGGGATAACCGGGGAGCTGTTTTTT	CASSSSVGGITGELFF
16	TRBJ1-2	once	TRBD1	TRBV2	TGTGCCAGCAGTGAAGCGCTCCGACAGGGGGACTATGGCTACACCTTC	CASSEALRQGDYGYTF
15	TRBJ2-5	NA	TRBD1	TRBV24-1	TGTGCCACCAGTGATACGACAGGGAGCGGCGAGACCCAGTACTTC	CATSDTTGSGETQYF
15	TRBJ1-2	NA	TRBD1	TRBV5-1	TGCGCCAGCAGCTTGGAGGGACAGGGGGCTGGTGGCTACACCTTC	CASSLEGQGAGGYTF
15	TRBJ1-5	NA	TRBD1	TRBV5-8	TGTGCCAGCAGCTCGGGACAGGGGGTTGGTCAGCCCCAGCATTTT	CASSSGQGVGQPQHF
14	TRBJ2-7	NA	TRBD2	TRBV7-2	TGTGCCAGCAGCTTAGGCGGGGGGGGCTACGAGCAGTACTTC	CASSLGGGGYEQYF
14	TRBJ1-6	few	NA	TRBV7-9	TGTGCCAGCAGCCCCTACTCGGGAAAATCACCCCTCCACTTT	CASSPYSGKSPLHF
15	TRBJ2-6	NA	NA	TRBV15	TGTGCCACCACACCGGTAGCCTCTGGGGCCAACGTCCTGACTTTC	CATTPVASGANVLTF
14	TRBJ2-3	NA	NA	TRBV10-3	TGTGCCACACAACAGGGCGGCCCCTCGGATACGCAGTATTTT	CATQQGGPSDTQYF
14	TRBJ2-7	NA	NA	TRBV19	TGTGCCAGTAGCCGGTCCGCGGAGAGCTACGAGCAGTACTTC	CASSRSAESYEQYF
14	TRBJ2-7	NA	NA	TRBV20-1	TGCAGTGCTAGTGGAGGGACAGACTCCTACGAGCAGTACTTC	CSASGGTDSYEQYF
15	TRBJ2-7	NA	NA	TRBV7-9	TGTGCCAGCAGCTTAGCCCAGGGCCGCTCCTACGAGCAGTACTTC	CASSLAQGRSYEQYF
13	TRBJ1-2	NA	NA	TRBV3-1/TRBV3-2	TGTGCCAGCAGCCACAGCGCCCAGGGTGGCTACACCTTC	CASSHSAQGGYTF
15	TRBJ2-7	NA	NA	TRBV21-1	TGTGCCAACAGGGGGGGGTCCCCATACTCCTACGAGCAGTACTTC	CANRGGSPYSYEQYF
16	TRBJ2-7	few	NA	TRBV6-1	TGTGCCAGCAGTGCAGACAGCGAACAAATCTCCTACGAGCAGTACTTC	CASSADSEQISYEQYF
18	TRBJ2-7	NA	TRBD1	TRBV5-5	TGTGCCAGCAGCTTAATAACCGGGACAGCGGTTCTGACTCTCGAGCAGTACTTC	CASSLITGTAVLTLEQYF